This entry concerns a single T cell receptor beta chain. The data originate from a study of blood T cell repertoires in COVID-19. The CDR3 has 14 residues. Per germline, CDR1 SQVTM and CDR2 ANQGSEA. V was clipped by 7 bases and J by 7 bases, with 19 bases between them. Clones were read by immunoSEQ multiplex PCR, and TCRdb kept only the in-frame ones, dropping some. The table lists around 260,000 clones, about 90% of them singletons. The source is a woman in her forties who had recovered from COVID-19. The J gene is TRBJ2-2, the V gene TRBV29-1, with a tentative D call TRBD1 (6 bases). Sequencing was performed on peripheral blood. CDR3 loop: CSARDIGGLGELFF. CDR3 DNA: TGCAGCGCCCGGGACATTGGCGGACTCGGGGAGCTGTTTTTT.